This entry features one T cell receptor (beta chain) sequence. These data come from a study of blood T cell repertoires in COVID-19. Only in-frame clones appear in the TCRdb table, and some are missing; sequencing was by immunoSEQ multiplex PCR. The sample lists over 120,000 clones; 84% were seen once. Sequenced: peripheral blood. This clonotype was sampled from a human donor in a cohort sampled during active COVID-19.

CDR3 region: CAISLGGRNTEAFF. CDR3 bases: TGTGCCATCAGCTTAGGGGGCCGGAACACTGAAGCTTTCTTT. The chain carries TRBV10-3 and TRBJ1-1; 7 positions match TRBD1. V dropped 6 bases and J dropped 1; count of bases not matched to a gene: 5. The CDR3 covers 14 residues. The germline gives CDR1 ENHRY, CDR2 SYGVKD.